The sample holds a few counts of the clone carrying this T cell receptor beta chain. Its antigen is undetermined. This sample stems from a study of T-cell memory formation after mild COVID-19. Study as a whole: Largely, the TCR clusters proved donor specific. Study-wide results and caveats: Whereas later expanders leaned CD4+, clones contracting day 15 to 85 showed a balanced CD4/CD8 makeup.

TCRdb reanalysed the 5' RACE reads using MiXCR and keeps one entry per CDR3 protein. Of roughly 450,000 distinct CDR3 sequences in the sample, approximately 18% are singletons; the top ten hold about 12%. Trimming left V 2 bases short and J 9 bases short, with 11 bases between. Germline CDR1 and CDR2: SGHTA and FQGNSA. The CDR3 contains 13 residues. V is TRBV7-2 and J is TRBJ2-4, with D uncertain. This TCR came from an adult woman who had mild COVID-19 (a few samples of this study predate the infection). Cell type and time point are not known. Sequencing was carried out using PBMCs or a T cell subset sorted from them (not recorded which). In DNA form, the CDR3 reads TGTGCCAGCAGCTTAAATATGGTTGGCATTCAGTACTTC. Translated, it gives CASSLNMVGIQYF.